These 10 T cell receptor beta chains were all obtained from the same sample, sequenced in a study of T cells in Graves' hyperthyroidism and ophthalmopathy. The source material, RNA transcripts, was used to amplify TCR beta CDR3 regions. Researchers ran a first-round RT-PCR on the TCR CDR3 using the HTBI primer set. TCRdb ran MiXCR on the multiplex PCR reads and lists one entry per CDR3 protein. The sample lists approximately 400,000 distinct CDR3 sequences; more than 11% were seen once. Source material: blood. The receptors stem from a woman in her fifties or sixties with Graves' hyperthyroidism.

A few counts support this clonotype. The chain couples TRBV3-1 to TRBJ1-5; D may be TRBD1 (5 bases). The CDR3 extends over 16 amino acids. From germline, CDR1 is LGHDT and CDR2 YNNKEL (reference sequence). The V end lost 0 bases, the J end lost 4 bases, and 13 bases lay between the germline ends. The CDR3 sequence: CASSQDRGGLNQPQHF. CDR3 DNA: TGTGCCAGCAGCCAAGATCGGGGGGGACTTAATCAGCCCCAGCATTTT.

This clonotype was recorded many times. The V gene is TRBV27, the J gene TRBJ2-1; unclear D gene. Germline CDR1 and CDR2: MNHEY and SMNVEV (reference sequence). Trimming took off 9 bases at V and 4 bases at J, with 7 bases between the two ends. The length of the CDR3 is 11 residues. The CDR3 region is CASQVYNEQFF. The CDR3 nucleotides are TGTGCCAGTCAGGTTTACAATGAGCAGTTCTTC.

This clonotype was found a few times. The chain combines TRBV19 with TRBJ1-1; D is uncertain. The CDR3 has 13 amino acids. Germline values: CDR1 LNHDA, CDR2 SQIVND (reference sequence). Trimming took off 2 bases at V and 0 bases at J, with 4 bases between the two ends. Here the CDR3 DNA reads TGTGCCAGTAGTATAATGGTGAACACTGAAGCTTTCTTT. It specifies CASSIMVNTEAFF. Full variable domain (rest looked up from reference TRBV19 and TRBJ1-1): DGGITQSPKYLFRKEGQNVTLSCEQNLNHDAMYWYRQDPGQGLRLIYYSQIVNDFQKGDIAEGYSVSREKKESFPLTVTSAQKNPTAFYLCASSIMVNTEAFFGQGTRLTVV.

This clonotype has more than one count but fewer than ten. V gene TRBV7-8 combines with J gene TRBJ2-4; the D is unclear. The CDR3 consists of 12 residues. Between the trimmed V and J ends, which lost 1 base and 6 bases, there was a span of 4 bases. Per the germline V gene, CDR1 is SGHVS and CDR2 is FQNEAQ. The CDR3 DNA is TGTGCCAGCAGCTTAGTCAGAAACATTCAGTACTTC. The encoded protein is CASSLVRNIQYF.

This clonotype was seen many times. The V and J genes are TRBV6-1 and TRBJ1-5; D call uncertain. This CDR3 is 12 amino acids long. The V end lost 7 bases, the J end lost 3 bases, and 7 bases lay between the germline ends. Germline CDR1 is MNHNS and CDR2 is SASEGT. The CDR3 DNA sequence: TGTGCCAGCAAGGACCCCAATCAGCCCCAGCATTTT. It translates to CASKDPNQPQHF.

The sample holds a few counts of this clonotype. In DNA, the CDR3 is TGTGCCAGCAGCCTTACGACAGGCTCAGATACGCAGTATTTT. This sequence encodes CASSLTTGSDTQYF. The gene calls are TRBV7-9 and TRBJ2-3, with a weak D call TRBD1 (6 bases). V lost 5 bases, J lost 4 bases, and 13 bases lay in between. CDR1 is SEHNR, CDR2 FQNEAQ, per germline (reference sequence). The CDR3 totals 14 residues.

This sequence joins TRBV29-1 and TRBJ2-7; D might be TRBD2 (6 bases). Germline V CDR1 and CDR2: SQVTM, ANQGSEA. The CDR3 has 12 amino acids. The V and J ends lost 3 bases and 6 bases respectively, with 12 bases between them. CDR3 sequence reads: CSVDLVGGEQYF. CDR3 coding DNA: TGCAGCGTTGATTTGGTGGGGGGCGAGCAGTACTTC.

The chain recombines TRBV19 with TRBJ1-4; TRBD1 agrees at 9 bases. The CDR3 is made up of 14 amino acids. Germline CDR1 reads LNHDA; CDR2 reads SQIVND (reference sequence). V shed 5 bases, J shed 4 bases, and the junction held 2 bases outside the gene matches. The CDR3 nucleotides read TGTGCCAGTAGTCGACAGGGGGGTAATGAAAAACTGTTTTTT. Translation: CASSRQGGNEKLFF.

This clonotype was counted a few times. V gene TRBV6-5 combines with J gene TRBJ2-2, with a weak D call TRBD1 (5 bases). Per germline, CDR1 MNHEY and CDR2 SVGAGI. This CDR3 region has 17 residues. Trimming took 2 bases from V and 0 from J, leaving 13 bases between them. The CDR3 DNA reads TGTGCCAGCAGTTACGGGGAAGACAGCGCGAACACCGGGGAGCTGTTTTTT. It specifies CASSYGEDSANTGELFF.

The chain has TRBV3-1 and TRBJ2-7; D gene ambiguous. Between the trimmed V and J ends, which lost 5 bases and 2 bases, there was a span of 19 bases. The CDR3 covers 16 residues. The germline V gene has CDR1 LGHDT and CDR2 YNNKEL (reference sequence). For the CDR3, the DNA is TGTGCCAGCAGCAGACAAGGAAGTTCGGAACCCTACGAGCAGTACTTC. It encodes CASSRQGSSEPYEQYF.